This T cell receptor (beta chain) was identified during a study of beta chain features in type 1 diabetes. Since all of the isolated RNA was reverse transcribed, expressed TCRB transcripts were what got sequenced. Here immunoSEQ multiplex PCR was the method, and the copy in TCRdb shows in-frame clones only, minus some. The data hold some 350,000 clones, with roughly 13% observed a single time. J lost 1 base, V lost 0 bases, and 2 bases had no gene match. CDR1 is ENHRY and CDR2 is SYGVKD in the germline V gene. This CDR3 is built from 15 residues. CD4+ naive, central memory, regulatory and stem cell-like memory cells were sorted via CD45RO/CCR7/CD25/CD127/CD95/CD27. Notes on the study in general: TCRB CDR3s from Type 1 diabetes patients were moderately but significantly shorter in all four CD4+ subsets. Patients' naive, central memory and Treg TCRB repertoires seemed closer to one another than those of healthy donors. Any HLA type influence on TCRB rearrangement was left unresolved here. When VDJ junctions were examined, type 1 diabetes patients showed fewer insertions and more deletions.

Details on this clone: Its antigen is not known.

The receptor comes from a woman aged 18-29 years with type 1 diabetes. The V call is TRBV10-3, the J call TRBJ1-1; 7 nucleotides agree with TRBD1. The sample was naive CD4+ T cells from blood. The CDR3 here is CAISESGQQNTEAFF. CDR3 sequence (DNA): TGTGCCATCAGTGAGTCGGGACAGCAGAACACTGAAGCTTTCTTT.